Sequencing of this T cell receptor beta chain was carried out in a study of beta chain features in type 1 diabetes. Study findings and constraints: There was a moderate but significant shortening of TCRB CDR3s in all four CD4+ subsets of Type 1 diabetes patients.

Sequenced material consisted of expressed TCRB transcripts (all of the isolated RNA was reverse transcribed). Profiling relied on immunoSEQ multiplex PCR, and the TCRdb table lists in-frame clones only, not all of them. The sample has about 280,000 clones, about 15% seen once. CD4+ naive, central memory, regulatory and stem cell-like memory subsets were isolated by sorting on CD45RO/CCR7/CD25/CD127/CD95/CD27. CDR1 and CDR2 from the germline V gene are SGHNT and YENEEA. Trimming removed 5 bases from V and 10 bases from J; junction bases left unmatched: 8. The CDR3 length is 13 residues. There are a few counts of this clone. What it binds is not known.

This clonotype was obtained from a young man with type 1 diabetes. Sequenced sample: naive CD4+ T cells from blood. V gene TRBV11-3 combines with J gene TRBJ2-1, with 7 bases fitting TRBD2. This CDR3 is CASSPGPAGEQFF. The CDR3 DNA follows: TGTGCCAGCAGCCCCGGGCCAGCGGGAGAGCAGTTCTTC. The full variable domain, its missing parts supplied by reference TRBV11-3 and TRBJ2-1, is EAGVVQSPRYKIIEKKQPVAFWCNPISGHNTLYWYLQNLGQGPELLIRYENEEAVDDSQLPKDRFSAERLKGVDSTLKIQPAELGDSAVYLCASSPGPAGEQFFGPGTRLTVL.